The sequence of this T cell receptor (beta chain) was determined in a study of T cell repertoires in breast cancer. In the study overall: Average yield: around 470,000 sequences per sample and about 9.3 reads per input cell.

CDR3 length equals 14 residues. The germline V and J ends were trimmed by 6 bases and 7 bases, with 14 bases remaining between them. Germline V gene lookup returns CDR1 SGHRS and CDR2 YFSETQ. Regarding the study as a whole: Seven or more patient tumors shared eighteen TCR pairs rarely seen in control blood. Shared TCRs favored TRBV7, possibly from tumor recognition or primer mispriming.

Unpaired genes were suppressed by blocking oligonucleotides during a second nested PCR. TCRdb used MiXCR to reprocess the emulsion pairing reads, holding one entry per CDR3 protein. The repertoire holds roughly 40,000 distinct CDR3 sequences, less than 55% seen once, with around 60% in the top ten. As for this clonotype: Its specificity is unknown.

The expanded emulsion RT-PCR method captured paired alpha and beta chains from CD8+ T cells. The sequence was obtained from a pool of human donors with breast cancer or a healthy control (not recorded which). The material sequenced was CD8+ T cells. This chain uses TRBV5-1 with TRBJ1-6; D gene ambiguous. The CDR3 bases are TGCGCCAGCAATGCAGCCCCCGGCAATTCACCCCTCCACTTT. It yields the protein CASNAAPGNSPLHF.